This T cell receptor beta chain was identified in a study of T cell changes during pregnancy in multiple sclerosis. The CDR3 loop spans 15 amino acids. V trimming: 6 bases; J trimming: 3 bases; junction bases outside the gene matches: 9. CDR1 is MDHEN and CDR2 is SYDVKM in the germline V gene. Here immunoSEQ multiplex PCR was the method, and the copy in TCRdb shows in-frame clones only, minus some. This repertoire shows 90,000 or so clones, nearly 95% found once; its top ten account for roughly 1.7%. The sample in question was peripheral blood, obtained after pregnancy. The source is a female donor in good health, enrolled as a control in a pregnancy study. V usage is TRBV28 and J usage is TRBJ2-7; 9 nucleotides agree with TRBD1. CDR3 sequence: CASRETGTGSYEQYF. For the CDR3, the DNA is TGTGCCAGCAGAGAAACCGGGACAGGGAGCTACGAGCAGTACTTC.